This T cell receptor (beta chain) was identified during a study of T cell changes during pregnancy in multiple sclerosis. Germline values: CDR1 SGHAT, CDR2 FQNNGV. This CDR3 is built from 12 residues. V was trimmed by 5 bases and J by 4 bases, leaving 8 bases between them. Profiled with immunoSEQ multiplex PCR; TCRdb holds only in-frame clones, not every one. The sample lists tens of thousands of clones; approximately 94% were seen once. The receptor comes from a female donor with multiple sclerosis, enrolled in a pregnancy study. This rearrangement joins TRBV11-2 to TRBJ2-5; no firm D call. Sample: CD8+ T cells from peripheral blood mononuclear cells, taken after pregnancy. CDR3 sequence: CASSPYGETQYF. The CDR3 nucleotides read TGTGCCAGCAGCCCCTATGGAGAGACCCAGTACTTC.